Sequencing of this TCR beta chain was carried out in a study of blood T cells in healthy people across ages. Points from the study as a whole: Measured against age, TCR beta diversity per million T cells decreased in a roughly linear manner. The long-lived group displayed more naive CD4+ cells, plus higher diversity, than the aged donors did.

In the case of this clonotype: The target antigen is unknown.

It was with a sample-barcoded 5' primer and a J-beta primer mix that a second PCR of about 6 to 12 cycles was run. TCRdb ran MiXCR on the 5' RACE reads and lists one entry per CDR3 protein. The repertoire holds about 1.4 million distinct CDR3 sequences, with 55% to 75% as singletons. The source of this sequence is a man between 18 and 35 years old in good health. Specimen: blood.

CDR3 nucleotides: TGTGCCAGCAGTACAATCCTGACAGCCTACACAGATACGCAGTATTTT. It specifies CASSTILTAYTDTQYF. V gene TRBV28 combines with J gene TRBJ2-3; D is possibly TRBD1 (5 bases). The germline V gene has CDR1 MDHEN and CDR2 SYDVKM. Trimming removed 5 bases at V and 2 bases at J, with 17 bases between. The CDR3 totals 16 residues.